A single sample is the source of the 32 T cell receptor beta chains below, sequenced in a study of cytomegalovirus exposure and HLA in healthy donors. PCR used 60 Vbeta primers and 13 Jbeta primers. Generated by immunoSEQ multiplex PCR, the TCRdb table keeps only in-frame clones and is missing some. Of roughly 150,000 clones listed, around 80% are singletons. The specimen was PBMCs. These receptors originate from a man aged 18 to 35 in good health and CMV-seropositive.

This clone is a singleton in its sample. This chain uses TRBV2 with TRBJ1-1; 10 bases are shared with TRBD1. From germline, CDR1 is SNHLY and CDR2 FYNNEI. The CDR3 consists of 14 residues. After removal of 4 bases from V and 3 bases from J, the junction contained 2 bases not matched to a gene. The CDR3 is CASSGQGADTEAFF. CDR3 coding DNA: TGTGCCAGCAGTGGACAGGGGGCCGACACTGAAGCTTTCTTT.

CDR3 DNA: TGCAGCGTTGGAGTTAGCGGGATCTACGAGCAGTACTTC. Encoded protein: CSVGVSGIYEQYF. The chain carries TRBV29-1 and TRBJ2-7; TRBD2 agrees at 8 bases. Germline V CDR1 and CDR2: SQVTM, ANQGSEA. J gave up 3 bases and V 4 bases, and 5 bases lay outside the gene matches. This CDR3 spans 13 amino acids.

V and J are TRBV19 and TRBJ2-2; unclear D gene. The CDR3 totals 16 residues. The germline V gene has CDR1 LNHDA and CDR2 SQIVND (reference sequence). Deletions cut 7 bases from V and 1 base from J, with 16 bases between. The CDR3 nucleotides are TGTGCCAGTACCCCCGGTATACGGGTGAACACCGGGGAGCTGTTTTTT. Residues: CASTPGIRVNTGELFF. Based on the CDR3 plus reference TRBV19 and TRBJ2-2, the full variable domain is DGGITQSPKYLFRKEGQNVTLSCEQNLNHDAMYWYRQDPGQGLRLIYYSQIVNDFQKGDIAEGYSVSREKKESFPLTVTSAQKNPTAFYLCASTPGIRVNTGELFFGEGSRLTVL.

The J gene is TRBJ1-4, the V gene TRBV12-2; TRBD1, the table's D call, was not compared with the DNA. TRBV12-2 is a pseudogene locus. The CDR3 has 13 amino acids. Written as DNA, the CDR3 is TGTGCAAAAGGGCAGGGTCTTGGAGAAAAACTGTTTTTT. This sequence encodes CAKGQGLGEKLFF.

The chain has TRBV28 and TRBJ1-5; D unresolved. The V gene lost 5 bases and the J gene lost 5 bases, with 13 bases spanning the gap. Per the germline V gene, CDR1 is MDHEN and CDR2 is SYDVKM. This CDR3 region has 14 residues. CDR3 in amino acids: CASSPRQAHQPQHF. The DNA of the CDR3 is TGTGCCAGCAGTCCTCGGCAGGCCCATCAGCCCCAGCATTTT.

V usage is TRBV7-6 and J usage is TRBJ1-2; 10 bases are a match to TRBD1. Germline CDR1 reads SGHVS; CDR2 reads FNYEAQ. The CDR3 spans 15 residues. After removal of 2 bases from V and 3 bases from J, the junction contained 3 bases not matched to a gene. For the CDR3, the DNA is TGTGCCAGCAGCTTACAGACAGGGGGCGACTATGGCTACACCTTC. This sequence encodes CASSLQTGGDYGYTF.

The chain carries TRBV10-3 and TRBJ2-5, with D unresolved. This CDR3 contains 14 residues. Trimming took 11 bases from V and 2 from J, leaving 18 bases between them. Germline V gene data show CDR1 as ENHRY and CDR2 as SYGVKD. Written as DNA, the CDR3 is TGTGCCCTCCCCGCTAGTCAGTTACAAGAGACCCAGTACTTC. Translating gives CALPASQLQETQYF.

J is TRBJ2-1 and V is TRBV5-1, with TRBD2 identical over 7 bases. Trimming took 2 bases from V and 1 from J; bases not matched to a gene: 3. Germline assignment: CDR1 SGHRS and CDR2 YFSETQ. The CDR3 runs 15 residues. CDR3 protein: CASSFSGASYNEQFF. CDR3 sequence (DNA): TGCGCCAGCAGCTTCAGCGGGGCTTCCTACAATGAGCAGTTCTTC.

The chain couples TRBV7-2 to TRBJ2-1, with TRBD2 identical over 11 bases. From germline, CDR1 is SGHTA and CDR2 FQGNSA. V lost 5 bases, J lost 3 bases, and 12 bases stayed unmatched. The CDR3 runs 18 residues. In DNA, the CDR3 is TGTGCCAGCAGCGACAGGCCGCCCGGGACTAGCGGCTACAATGAGCAGTTCTTC. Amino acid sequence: CASSDRPPGTSGYNEQFF.

CDR3 DNA sequence: TGTGCCAGCAGCTTCCCAGGGTTAACGGATACGCAGTATTTT. This gives the protein CASSFPGLTDTQYF. This chain links TRBV13 with TRBJ2-3, with D maybe TRBD1 (5 bases). Trimming shortened V by 3 bases and J by 6 bases, and 13 bases separated the two germline ends. Germline CDR1 and CDR2: PRHDT and FYEKMQ (reference sequence). This CDR3 comprises 14 residues.

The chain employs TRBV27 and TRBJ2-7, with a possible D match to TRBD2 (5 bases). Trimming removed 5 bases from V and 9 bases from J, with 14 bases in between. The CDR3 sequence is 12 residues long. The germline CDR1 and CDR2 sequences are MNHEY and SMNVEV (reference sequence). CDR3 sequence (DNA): TGTGCCAGCAGTGCCACGGGGTGGGCGCAGTACTTC. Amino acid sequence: CASSATGWAQYF.

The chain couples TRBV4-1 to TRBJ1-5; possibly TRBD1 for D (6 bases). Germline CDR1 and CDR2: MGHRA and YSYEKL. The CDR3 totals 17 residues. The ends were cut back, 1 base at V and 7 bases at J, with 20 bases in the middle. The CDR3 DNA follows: TGCGCCAGCAGCCAAGGCGTCGGGGGGCCCGTTATGCAGCCCCAGCATTTT. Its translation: CASSQGVGGPVMQPQHF.

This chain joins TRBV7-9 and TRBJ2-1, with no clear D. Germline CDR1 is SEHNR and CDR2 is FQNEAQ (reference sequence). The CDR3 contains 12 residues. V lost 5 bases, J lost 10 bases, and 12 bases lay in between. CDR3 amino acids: CASSPSWNEQFF. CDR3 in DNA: TGTGCCAGCAGCCCTAGTTGGAACGAGCAGTTCTTC.

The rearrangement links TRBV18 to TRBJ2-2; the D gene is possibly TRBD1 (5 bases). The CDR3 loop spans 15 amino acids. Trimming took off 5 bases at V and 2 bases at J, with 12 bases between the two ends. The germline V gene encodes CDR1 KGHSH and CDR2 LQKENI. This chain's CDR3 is CASSNRQSNTGELFF. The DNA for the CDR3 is TGTGCCAGCTCAAATAGACAGAGCAACACCGGGGAGCTGTTTTTT.

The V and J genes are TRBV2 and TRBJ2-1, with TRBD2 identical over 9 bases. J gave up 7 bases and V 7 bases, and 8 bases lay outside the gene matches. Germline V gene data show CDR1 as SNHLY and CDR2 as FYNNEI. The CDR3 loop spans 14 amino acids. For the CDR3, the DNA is TGTGCCAGCAATCAGGCGGGAGGGGATAATGAGCAGTTCTTC. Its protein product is CASNQAGGDNEQFF. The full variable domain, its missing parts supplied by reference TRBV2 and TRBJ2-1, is EPEVTQTPSHQVTQMGQEVILRCVPISNHLYFYWYRQILGQKVEFLVSFYNNEISEKSEIFDDQFSVERPDGSNFTLKIRSTKLEDSAMYFCASNQAGGDNEQFFGPGTRLTVL.

The CDR3, as DNA: TGTGCCAGTAGTATAGACGCCAGAAGCACAGATACGCAGTATTTT. Translation: CASSIDARSTDTQYF. This rearrangement joins TRBV19 to TRBJ2-3; D is undetermined. Trimming pared 0 bases from V and 0 bases from J, leaving 7 bases between. This CDR3 is built from 15 residues. CDR1 and CDR2 from the germline V gene are LNHDA and SQIVND (reference sequence). Drawing the rest from reference TRBV19 and TRBJ2-3, the complete variable domain is DGGITQSPKYLFRKEGQNVTLSCEQNLNHDAMYWYRQDPGQGLRLIYYSQIVNDFQKGDIAEGYSVSREKKESFPLTVTSAQKNPTAFYLCASSIDARSTDTQYFGPGTRLTVL.

CDR3 nucleotide sequence: TGTGCCAGTAGTAAACTAGCGGGTACCTACGAGCAGTACTTC. Translated: CASSKLAGTYEQYF. The chain links TRBV19 to TRBJ2-7, with TRBD2 matching over 9 bases. Per the germline V gene, CDR1 is LNHDA and CDR2 is SQIVND (reference sequence). The CDR3 has 14 residues. Trimming removed 4 bases from V and 2 bases from J; junction bases left unmatched: 3.

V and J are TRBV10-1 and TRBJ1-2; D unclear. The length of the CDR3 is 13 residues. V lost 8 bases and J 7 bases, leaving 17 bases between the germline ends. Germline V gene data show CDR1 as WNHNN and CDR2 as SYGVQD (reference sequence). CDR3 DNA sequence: TGCGCCAGCTCCGCGACCCGCGGCGGTGGCTACACCTTC. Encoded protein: CASSATRGGGYTF.

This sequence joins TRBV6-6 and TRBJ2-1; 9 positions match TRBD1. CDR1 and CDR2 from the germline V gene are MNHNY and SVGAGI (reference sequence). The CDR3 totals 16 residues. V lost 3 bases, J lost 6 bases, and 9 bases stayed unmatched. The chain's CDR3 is CASSYSYRGQGNEQFF. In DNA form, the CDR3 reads TGTGCCAGCAGTTATAGCTATCGGGGACAGGGCAATGAGCAGTTCTTC.

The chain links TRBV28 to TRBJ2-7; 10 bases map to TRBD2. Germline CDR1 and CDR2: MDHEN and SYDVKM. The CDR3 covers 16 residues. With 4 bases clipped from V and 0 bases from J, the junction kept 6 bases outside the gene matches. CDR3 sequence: CASSSPGLAYSYEQYF. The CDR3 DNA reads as TGTGCCAGCAGTTCTCCGGGACTAGCGTACTCCTACGAGCAGTACTTC.

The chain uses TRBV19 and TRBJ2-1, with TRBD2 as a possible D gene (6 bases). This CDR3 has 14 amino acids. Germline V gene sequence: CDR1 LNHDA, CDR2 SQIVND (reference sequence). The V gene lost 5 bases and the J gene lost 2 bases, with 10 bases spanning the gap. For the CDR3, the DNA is TGTGCCAGTAGTTCCGGGAGCGCCTACAATGAGCAGTTCTTC. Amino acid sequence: CASSSGSAYNEQFF.

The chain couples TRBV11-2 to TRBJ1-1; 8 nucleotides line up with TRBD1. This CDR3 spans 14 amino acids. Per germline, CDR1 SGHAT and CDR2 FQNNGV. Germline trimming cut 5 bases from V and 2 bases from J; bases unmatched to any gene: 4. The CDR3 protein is CASSDRGHNTEAFF. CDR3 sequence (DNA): TGTGCCAGCAGCGACAGGGGACACAACACTGAAGCTTTCTTT.

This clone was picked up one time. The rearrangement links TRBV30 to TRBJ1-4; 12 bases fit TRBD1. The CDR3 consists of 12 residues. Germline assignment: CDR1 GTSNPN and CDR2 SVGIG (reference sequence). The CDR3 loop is CARGTGGEKLFF. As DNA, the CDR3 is TGTGCGCGGGGGACAGGGGGCGAAAAACTGTTTTTT.

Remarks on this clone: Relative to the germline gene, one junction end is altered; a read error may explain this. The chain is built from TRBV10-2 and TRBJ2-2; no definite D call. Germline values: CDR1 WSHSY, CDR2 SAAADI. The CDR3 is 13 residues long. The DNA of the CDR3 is TGCGCCAGCAGGGAGTTTCCGGGCGGGGAGCTGTTTTTT. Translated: CASREFPGGELFF.

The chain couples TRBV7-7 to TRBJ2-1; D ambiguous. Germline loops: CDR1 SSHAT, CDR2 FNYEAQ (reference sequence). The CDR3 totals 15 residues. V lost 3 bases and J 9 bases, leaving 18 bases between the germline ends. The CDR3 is CASSFSLQRGGEQFF. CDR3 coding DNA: TGTGCCAGCAGCTTTAGTCTTCAACGAGGCGGTGAGCAGTTCTTC.

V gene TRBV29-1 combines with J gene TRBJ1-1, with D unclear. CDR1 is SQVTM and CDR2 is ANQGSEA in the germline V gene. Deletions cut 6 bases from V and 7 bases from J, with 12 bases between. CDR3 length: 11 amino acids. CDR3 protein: CSVAEAGEAFF. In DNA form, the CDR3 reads TGCAGCGTGGCAGAGGCGGGTGAAGCTTTCTTT.

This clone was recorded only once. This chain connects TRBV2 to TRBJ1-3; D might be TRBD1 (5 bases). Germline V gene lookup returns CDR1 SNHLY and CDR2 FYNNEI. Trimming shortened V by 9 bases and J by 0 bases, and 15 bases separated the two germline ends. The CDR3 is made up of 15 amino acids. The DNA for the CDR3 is TGTGCCAGGACTTCGAAGGACACCTCTGGAAACACCATATATTTT. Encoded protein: CARTSKDTSGNTIYF.

CDR3 sequence reads: CASSQAGGGTDTQYF. As DNA, the CDR3 is TGTGCCAGCTCACAGGCAGGGGGCGGCACAGATACGCAGTATTTT. The rearrangement uses TRBV18 and TRBJ2-3; TRBD1 aligns across 8 bases. CDR3 size: 15 residues. Trimming took 4 bases from V and 1 from J; bases not matched to a gene: 4. Germline V lookup: CDR1 KGHSH, CDR2 LQKENI. Complete variable domain (other parts from reference TRBV18 and TRBJ2-3): NAGVMQNPRHLVRRRGQEARLRCSPMKGHSHVYWYRQLPEEGLKFMVYLQKENIIDESGMPKERFSAEFPKEGPSILRIQQVVRGDSAAYFCASSQAGGGTDTQYFGPGTRLTVL.

As DNA, the CDR3 is TGTGCCAGCAGCGTTTCGGGACAGGGGTACGAGCAGTACTTC. Its protein is CASSVSGQGYEQYF. This chain links TRBV9 with TRBJ2-7; the match to TRBD1 covers 10 bases. Trimming removed 2 bases from V and 4 bases from J; junction bases left unmatched: 3. Germline values: CDR1 SGDLS, CDR2 YYNGEE. CDR3 size: 14 residues.

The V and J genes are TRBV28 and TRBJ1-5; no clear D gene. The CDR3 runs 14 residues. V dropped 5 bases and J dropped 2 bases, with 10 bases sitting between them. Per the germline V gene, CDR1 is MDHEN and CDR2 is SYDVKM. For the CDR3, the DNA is TGTGCCAGCAGTCGACTTCCGGGCAATCAGCCCCAGCATTTT. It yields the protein CASSRLPGNQPQHF. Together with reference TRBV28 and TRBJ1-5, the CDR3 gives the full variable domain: DVKVTQSSRYLVKRTGEKVFLECVQDMDHENMFWYRQDPGLGLRLIYFSYDVKMKEKGDIPEGYSVSREKKERFSLILESASTNQTSMYLCASSRLPGNQPQHFGDGTRLSIL.

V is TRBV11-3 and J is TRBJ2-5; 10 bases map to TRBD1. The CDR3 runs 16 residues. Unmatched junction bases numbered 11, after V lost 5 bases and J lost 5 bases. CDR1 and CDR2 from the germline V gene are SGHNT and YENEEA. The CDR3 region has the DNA TGTGCCAGCAGCCAGGGGACAGGGGATAGAAGGGAGACCCAGTACTTC. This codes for CASSQGTGDRRETQYF.

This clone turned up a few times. CDR3 residues: CASSLNSDSYEQYF. The CDR3, as DNA: TGTGCCAGCAGCTTAAATAGTGACTCCTACGAGCAGTACTTC. The chain recombines TRBV7-9 with TRBJ2-7; no clear D gene. The CDR3 loop spans 14 amino acids. CDR1 SEHNR and CDR2 FQNEAQ come from the germline V gene (reference sequence). V shed 2 bases and J shed 0 bases, with 8 bases lying between them. The complete variable domain, with remaining parts taken from reference TRBV7-9 and TRBJ2-7, reads DTGVSQNPRHKITKRGQNVTFRCDPISEHNRLYWYRQTLGQGPEFLTYFQNEAQLEKSRLLSDRFSAERPKGSFSTLEIQRTEQGDSAMYLCASSLNSDSYEQYFGPGTRLTVT.